This T cell receptor (beta chain) emerged from a study of identical twins. Template switching added a universal primer site, and cDNA bore unique molecular identifiers. TCRdb analysed the 5' RACE reads with MiXCR anew, one entry per CDR3 protein. The repertoire holds fewer than 650,000 distinct CDR3 sequences, with around 7.4% as singletons. Study results and caveats: Fewer insertions were carried by abundant cord blood beta clonotypes, but none was seen in memory repertoires. Surplus twin overlap in beta out-of-frame sequences was less pronounced.

The ends were cut back, 1 base at V and 1 base at J, with 10 bases in the middle. Per germline, CDR1 SEHNR and CDR2 FQNEAQ (reference sequence). The CDR3 totals 15 residues. This clonotype was counted many times. Its antigen is undetermined. The same data also contributed to another study, on yellow fever vaccine responses in identical twins.

This TCR was recovered from a woman aged 18 to 35 in good health. The sample comprised PBMCs. The J gene is TRBJ1-1, the V gene TRBV7-9, with TRBD1 as a possible D gene (5 bases). CDR3 region: CASSLVWGQNTEAFF. As DNA, the CDR3 is TGTGCCAGCAGCTTAGTCTGGGGCCAGAACACTGAAGCTTTCTTT.